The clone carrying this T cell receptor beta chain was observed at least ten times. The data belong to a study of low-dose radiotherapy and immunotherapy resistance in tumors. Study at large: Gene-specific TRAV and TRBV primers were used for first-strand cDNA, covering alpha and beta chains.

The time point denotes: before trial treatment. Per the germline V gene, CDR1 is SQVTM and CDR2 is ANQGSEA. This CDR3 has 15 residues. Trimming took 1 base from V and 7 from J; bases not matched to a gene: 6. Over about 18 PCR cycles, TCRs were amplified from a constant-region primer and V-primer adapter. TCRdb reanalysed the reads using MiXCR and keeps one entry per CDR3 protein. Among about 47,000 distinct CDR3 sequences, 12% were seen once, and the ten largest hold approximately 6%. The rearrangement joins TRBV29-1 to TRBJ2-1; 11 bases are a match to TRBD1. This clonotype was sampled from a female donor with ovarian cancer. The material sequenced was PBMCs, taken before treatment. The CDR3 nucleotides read TGCAGCGTTGAAGTTCCGGGACAGGGGGGGAATGAGCAGTTCTTC. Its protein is CSVEVPGQGGNEQFF.